This is a list of T cell receptor beta chains from one sample in a study of OX40 agonist ivuxolimab in advanced cancers. Only in-frame clones appear in the TCRdb table, and some are missing; sequencing was by immunoSEQ multiplex PCR. In the table there are some 80,000 clones, 75% to 90% of which are singletons. The specimen was CD4+ or CD8+ T cells sorted from blood, collected in a trial of the OX40 agonist ivuxolimab. The receptors were sampled from an adult with an advanced solid tumor such as melanoma, head and neck, liver or kidney cancer. The CDR3 runs from the conserved cysteine through the conserved F or W. A D gene is named only where the DNA matches it firmly. Rows give clone size only sometimes, using once, few, many, or a class for an expanded clone.

j_call: TRBJ2-3
v_call: TRBV19
d_call: NA
cdr3_length: 13
clone_size: NA
cdr3_nt: TGTGCCAGTAGGACGGGATCCACAGATACGCAGTATTTT
cdr3_aa: CASRTGSTDTQYF

j_call: TRBJ2-7
v_call: TRBV19
d_call: NA
cdr3_length: 13
clone_size: NA
cdr3_nt: TGTGCCAGTAGTCGGACAGATACCTACGAGCAGTACTTC
cdr3_aa: CASSRTDTYEQYF

j_call: TRBJ2-1
v_call: TRBV7-3
d_call: NA
cdr3_length: 13
clone_size: few
cdr3_nt: TGTGCCAGCGCCAAGCGGTCCTACAATGAGCAGTTCTTC
cdr3_aa: CASAKRSYNEQFF

j_call: TRBJ1-2
v_call: TRBV19
d_call: NA
cdr3_length: 15
clone_size: NA
cdr3_nt: TGTGCCAGTAGTATAGGCGGGGTCCTCTCCTATGGCTACACCTTC
cdr3_aa: CASSIGGVLSYGYTF

j_call: TRBJ1-6
v_call: TRBV4-3
d_call: NA
cdr3_length: 17
clone_size: NA
cdr3_nt: TGCGCCAGCAGCCAAGATTTGGCGGGTCCTAATAATTCACCCCTCCACTTT
cdr3_aa: CASSQDLAGPNNSPLHF

j_call: TRBJ2-1
v_call: TRBV7-3
d_call: TRBD2
cdr3_length: 19
clone_size: once
cdr3_nt: TGTGCCAGCAGCTTAACGAGTGGTAGCGGGTCTAGCTCCTACAATGAGCAGTTCTTC
cdr3_aa: CASSLTSGSGSSSYNEQFF

j_call: TRBJ1-2
v_call: TRBV7-2
d_call: NA
cdr3_length: 14
clone_size: NA
cdr3_nt: TGTGCCAGCAGCTTAAACCCCTCAAACTATGGCTACACCTTC
cdr3_aa: CASSLNPSNYGYTF

j_call: TRBJ2-1
v_call: TRBV29-1
d_call: NA
cdr3_length: 13
clone_size: NA
cdr3_nt: TGCAGCGTTGAAGGGCAGGGTTTTCGTGAGCAGTTCTTC
cdr3_aa: CSVEGQGFREQFF

j_call: TRBJ1-2
v_call: TRBV2
d_call: TRBD1
cdr3_length: 15
clone_size: NA
cdr3_nt: TGTGCCAGCAGTGATCCGACAGGGACCATCTATGGCTACACCTTC
cdr3_aa: CASSDPTGTIYGYTF

j_call: TRBJ1-6
v_call: TRBV10-3
d_call: NA
cdr3_length: 16
clone_size: NA
cdr3_nt: TGTGCCATCAGTGAGTGGGGGGAGAGGGATAATTCACCCCTCCACTTT
cdr3_aa: CAISEWGERDNSPLHF

j_call: TRBJ2-7
v_call: TRBV25-1
d_call: NA
cdr3_length: 14
clone_size: NA
cdr3_nt: TGTGCCAGCTCCCCAGGCGGAAACCTTTACGAGCAGTACTTC
cdr3_aa: CASSPGGNLYEQYF

j_call: TRBJ2-1
v_call: TRBV10-1
d_call: TRBD2
cdr3_length: 14
clone_size: few
cdr3_nt: TGCGCCAGCAGTGAGTCTCCTAGCGGGACTGAGCAGTTCTTC
cdr3_aa: CASSESPSGTEQFF

j_call: TRBJ1-2
v_call: TRBV18
d_call: NA
cdr3_length: 14
clone_size: NA
cdr3_nt: TGTGCCAGCTCACCAGGCGAGGTGACGTATGGCTACACCTTC
cdr3_aa: CASSPGEVTYGYTF

j_call: TRBJ2-1
v_call: TRBV14
d_call: TRBD1
cdr3_length: 18
clone_size: NA
cdr3_nt: TGTGCCAGCAGCCGACCGGGACAGGGGGCCTCGGCCGGCAATGAGCAGTTCTTC
cdr3_aa: CASSRPGQGASAGNEQFF

j_call: TRBJ1-5
v_call: TRBV6-1
d_call: TRBD1
cdr3_length: 17
clone_size: NA
cdr3_nt: TGTGCCAGCAGTGTACCGGACAGGGCAGTAGTGAATCAGCCCCAGCATTTT
cdr3_aa: CASSVPDRAVVNQPQHF

j_call: TRBJ2-7
v_call: TRBV28
d_call: NA
cdr3_length: 12
clone_size: NA
cdr3_nt: TGTGCCTCTCAGGGGGGGTTCTACGAGCAGTACTTC
cdr3_aa: CASQGGFYEQYF

j_call: TRBJ2-3
v_call: TRBV5-4
d_call: NA
cdr3_length: 14
clone_size: NA
cdr3_nt: TGTGCCAGCAGCTTGGATGTGCAGCCGGATACGCAGTATTTT
cdr3_aa: CASSLDVQPDTQYF

j_call: TRBJ2-7
v_call: TRBV5-6
d_call: NA
cdr3_length: 15
clone_size: NA
cdr3_nt: TGTGCCAGCAGCAGGGTGGGGACGGCTTCCTACGAGCAGTACTTC
cdr3_aa: CASSRVGTASYEQYF

j_call: TRBJ2-2
v_call: TRBV19
d_call: NA
cdr3_length: 14
clone_size: NA
cdr3_nt: TGTGCCAGTAGGGGGTCGGAGGATACCGGGGAGCTGTTTTTT
cdr3_aa: CASRGSEDTGELFF

j_call: TRBJ2-3
v_call: TRBV2
d_call: NA
cdr3_length: 16
clone_size: NA
cdr3_nt: TGTGCCAGCACCCCGGGAAGGATCTTAAGCACAGATACGCAGTATTTT
cdr3_aa: CASTPGRILSTDTQYF

j_call: TRBJ2-4
v_call: TRBV2
d_call: TRBD1
cdr3_length: 15
clone_size: NA
cdr3_nt: TGTGCCAGCCGAACAGACAGGGGGGCCAAAAACATTCAGTACTTC
cdr3_aa: CASRTDRGAKNIQYF

j_call: TRBJ1-1
v_call: TRBV29-1
d_call: NA
cdr3_length: 13
clone_size: NA
cdr3_nt: TGCAGCGTTGGCTTGGAGTTGAACACTGAAGCTTTCTTT
cdr3_aa: CSVGLELNTEAFF

j_call: TRBJ1-3
v_call: TRBV29-1
d_call: NA
cdr3_length: 13
clone_size: NA
cdr3_nt: TGCAGCGTGGGCGTCTCAGCTGGAAACACCATATATTTT
cdr3_aa: CSVGVSAGNTIYF

j_call: TRBJ2-3
v_call: TRBV6-5
d_call: NA
cdr3_length: 13
clone_size: NA
cdr3_nt: TGTGCCAGCAGTTACCGGGGCACAGATACGCAGTATTTT
cdr3_aa: CASSYRGTDTQYF

j_call: TRBJ2-7
v_call: TRBV11-2
d_call: TRBD1
cdr3_length: 14
clone_size: NA
cdr3_nt: TGTGCCAGCAGACCAGGGGGCAGATCCTACGAGCAGTACTTC
cdr3_aa: CASRPGGRSYEQYF

j_call: TRBJ2-1
v_call: TRBV7-9
d_call: NA
cdr3_length: 16
clone_size: NA
cdr3_nt: TGTGCCAGCAGCTTGGGTTCCCCCGTCACAGCGGATGAGCAGTTCTTC
cdr3_aa: CASSLGSPVTADEQFF

j_call: TRBJ1-2
v_call: TRBV27
d_call: TRBD1
cdr3_length: 14
clone_size: once
cdr3_nt: TGTGCCAGCAGTTCCCAGGGGGGATCTAGGGGCTACACCTTC
cdr3_aa: CASSSQGGSRGYTF

j_call: TRBJ1-3
v_call: TRBV2
d_call: NA
cdr3_length: 11
clone_size: NA
cdr3_nt: TGTGCCAGCGCGCCCGGAAACACCATATATTTT
cdr3_aa: CASAPGNTIYF

j_call: TRBJ2-7
v_call: TRBV15
d_call: NA
cdr3_length: 12
clone_size: NA
cdr3_nt: TGTGCCACCGGAGGGGGTACCTACGAGCAGTACTTC
cdr3_aa: CATGGGTYEQYF

j_call: TRBJ1-2
v_call: TRBV2
d_call: NA
cdr3_length: 14
clone_size: NA
cdr3_nt: TGTGCCAGCGGCGCGATGGGGGTAAACTATGGCTACACCTTC
cdr3_aa: CASGAMGVNYGYTF

j_call: TRBJ2-2
v_call: TRBV30
d_call: NA
cdr3_length: 11
clone_size: once
cdr3_nt: TGTGCCTGGTCTACAAGCGGGGAGCTGTTTTTT
cdr3_aa: CAWSTSGELFF

j_call: TRBJ1-1
v_call: TRBV19
d_call: NA
cdr3_length: 15
clone_size: NA
cdr3_nt: TGTGCCAGTAGTATAGATTTAGGGTTGAACACTGAAGCTTTCTTT
cdr3_aa: CASSIDLGLNTEAFF

j_call: TRBJ2-5
v_call: TRBV2
d_call: NA
cdr3_length: 15
clone_size: few
cdr3_nt: TGTGCCAGCAGTGACCAGGGTTGGGGTTGGGAGACCCAGTACTTC
cdr3_aa: CASSDQGWGWETQYF

j_call: TRBJ1-2
v_call: TRBV6-1
d_call: TRBD1
cdr3_length: 17
clone_size: NA
cdr3_nt: TGTGCCAGCAGTGAAGTGGCTGTGGTCAGGGGGGCATATGGCTACACCTTC
cdr3_aa: CASSEVAVVRGAYGYTF

j_call: TRBJ2-2
v_call: TRBV6-1
d_call: NA
cdr3_length: 12
clone_size: NA
cdr3_nt: TGTGCCACAGGACAGCACACCGGGGAGCTGTTTTTT
cdr3_aa: CATGQHTGELFF

j_call: TRBJ2-3
v_call: TRBV11-2
d_call: TRBD2
cdr3_length: 14
clone_size: NA
cdr3_nt: TGTGCCAGCAGCGCCGGACTAGCGGCGGATACGCAGTATTTT
cdr3_aa: CASSAGLAADTQYF

j_call: TRBJ2-7
v_call: TRBV15
d_call: NA
cdr3_length: 13
clone_size: NA
cdr3_nt: TGTGCCACCAGAAGACAGGACGCCTACGAGCAGTACTTC
cdr3_aa: CATRRQDAYEQYF

j_call: TRBJ2-3
v_call: TRBV6-5
d_call: TRBD1
cdr3_length: 16
clone_size: once
cdr3_nt: TGTGCCAGCAGTTACGGGACAGGGGGCTTGGCAGATACGCAGTATTTT
cdr3_aa: CASSYGTGGLADTQYF

j_call: TRBJ1-2
v_call: TRBV28
d_call: TRBD1
cdr3_length: 12
clone_size: NA
cdr3_nt: TGTGCCAGCAGTTCAGGGGGGCATGGCTACACCTTC
cdr3_aa: CASSSGGHGYTF

j_call: TRBJ1-1
v_call: TRBV10-3
d_call: TRBD1
cdr3_length: 16
clone_size: NA
cdr3_nt: TGTGCCATCAGTGAGCGACAGGGAATCGGGAACACTGAAGCTTTCTTT
cdr3_aa: CAISERQGIGNTEAFF

j_call: TRBJ2-3
v_call: TRBV6-6
d_call: TRBD2
cdr3_length: 14
clone_size: NA
cdr3_nt: TGTGCCAGCACCGGGGAACTAGCGGGGAATACGCAGTATTTT
cdr3_aa: CASTGELAGNTQYF

j_call: TRBJ2-5
v_call: TRBV7-6
d_call: TRBD2
cdr3_length: 14
clone_size: NA
cdr3_nt: TGTGCCAACAGCATGAGCGGGAGTCAGGAGACCCAGTACTTC
cdr3_aa: CANSMSGSQETQYF

j_call: TRBJ2-1
v_call: TRBV6-4
d_call: TRBD2
cdr3_length: 15
clone_size: NA
cdr3_nt: TGTGCCAGCAGTGAACTAGCGGGGTACTACAATGAGCAGTTCTTC
cdr3_aa: CASSELAGYYNEQFF

j_call: TRBJ2-5
v_call: TRBV6-5
d_call: NA
cdr3_length: 16
clone_size: once
cdr3_nt: TGTGCCAGCAGTTTTTTCCCTCCCAATCGGGGCGAGACCCAGTACTTC
cdr3_aa: CASSFFPPNRGETQYF

j_call: TRBJ1-1
v_call: TRBV27
d_call: TRBD1
cdr3_length: 14
clone_size: NA
cdr3_nt: TGTGCCAGCAGTCCATGGGACAGGGTAGGTGAAGCTTTCTTT
cdr3_aa: CASSPWDRVGEAFF